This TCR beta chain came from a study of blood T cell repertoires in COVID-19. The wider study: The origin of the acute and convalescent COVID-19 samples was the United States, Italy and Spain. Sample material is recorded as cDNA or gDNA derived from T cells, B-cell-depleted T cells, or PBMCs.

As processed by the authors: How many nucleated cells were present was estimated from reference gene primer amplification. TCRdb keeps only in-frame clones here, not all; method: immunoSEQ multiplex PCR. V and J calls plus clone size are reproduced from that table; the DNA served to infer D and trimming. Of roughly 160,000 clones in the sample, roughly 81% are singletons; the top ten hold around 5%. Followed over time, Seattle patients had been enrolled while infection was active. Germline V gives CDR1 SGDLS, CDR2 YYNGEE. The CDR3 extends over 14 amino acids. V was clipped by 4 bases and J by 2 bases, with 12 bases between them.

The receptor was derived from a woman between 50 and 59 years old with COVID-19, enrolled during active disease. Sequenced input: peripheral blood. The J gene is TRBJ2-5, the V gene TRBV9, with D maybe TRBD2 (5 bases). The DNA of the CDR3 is TGTGCCAGCAGCAAGGGCCGGGGACAAGAGACCCAGTACTTC. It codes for CASSKGRGQETQYF.